Here is one T cell receptor beta chain with its context. Its target antigen remains unknown. No much larger clone exists at a distance of one base, and base qualities are not known. The collaborating institutions used their own protocols to collect whole blood in K2EDTA tubes. For TCRbeta analysis, collaborator samples were shipped as frozen whole blood, as isolated PBMCs, or as DNA extracted from either sample type. Germline trimming amounts to 4 bases on V and 8 bases on J, with 7 as the count of junction bases outside the gene matches. The germline V gene sets CDR1 to KGHDR and CDR2 to SFDVKD. The CDR3 numbers 15 residues from cysteine through phenylalanine. The retained sequence is limited to the CDR3, 45 bases, with the frame set at the first base. This sample was included in a study of blood T cell repertoires in COVID-19 (dated by TCRdb to the early 2020s). Concerning the study at large: Collaborator samples came from the United States, Italy and Spain and covered acute and convalescent phases of COVID-19. The prospective study material was composed of cDNA or gDNA derived from T cells, B-cell-depleted T cells, or PBMCs. Deeply sampled blood TCRbeta repertoires from subjects exposed to, actively infected with, or recovered from COVID-19 were included in the dataset. The repertoires were released in a freely available public database meant as a resource for research on the immune response to SARS-CoV-2. Samples were obtained from the ongoing ImmuneRACE study (first 160 participants) and from over a thousand subjects provided by 6 global collaborators. A de-identified subject ID, COVID-19 status, age in years and sex were almost always included in the sample metadata. Where available, HLA class I and class II types were obtained from metadata supplied by the sample provider rather than from assay-based typing. Beyond this particular receptor, the publication reports: Clinical and demographic metadata were provided uncurated, with the amount varying by source and participant.

The immunoSEQ Assay, a bias-controlled multiplex PCR, was used to amplify TCRbeta CDR3 regions from genomic DNA. Concerning the study's data processing: Nucleated cell counts per sample were estimated from amplification of reference gene primers within the assay. To quantify the absolute abundance of each unique TCRbeta CDR3 rearrangement, sequence reads were collapsed and filtered. For each sample, productive Simpson clonality was calculated as the square root of Simpson's diversity index over productive rearrangements. TCRdb's version of the immuneACCESS table is confined to in-frame rearrangements and falls short of the full clone set. An unresolved V gene accounts for under half of the shortfall where checked; the remainder is of unknown origin. That table is the source of V, J and clone size, and D and trimming were worked out from the DNA. This sample is represented by under 100,000 clones; around four fifths of them were singletons. Over 9.5% of the sample goes to the ten largest clones.

Input material: peripheral blood. The sequence is built from TRBV24-1 and TRBJ2-1; TRBD1 lines up with 10 middle nucleotides. This receptor was taken from a woman between 70 and 85 years old with active or convalescent COVID-19. The base sequence is TGTGCCACCAGTGACGCTGGACAGGGGGGAGATGAGCAGTTCTTC. The encoded protein is CATSDAGQGGDEQFF.